A selection of T cell receptor beta chains follows, all from one sample in a study of T cells in Graves' hyperthyroidism and ophthalmopathy. MiXCR, run by TCRdb on the multiplex PCR reads, gives a single entry per CDR3 protein. The sample records hundreds of thousands of distinct CDR3 sequences, around 19% being singletons. The material sequenced was blood. The source is a woman aged 50 to 60 with Graves' hyperthyroidism that later progressed to Graves' ophthalmopathy. CDR3s include the opening cysteine and the closing phenylalanine or tryptophan. D genes are given only for firm matches. Only some rows state a clone size, as once, few, many or a class for expanded clones.

V,size,D,J,CDR3
TRBV7-2,many,NA,TRBJ1-1,CASSLEGQVYTEAFF
TRBV19,NA,TRBD1,TRBJ2-2,CASRMDRAYTGELFF
TRBV24-1,NA,TRBD1,TRBJ2-5,CATSDYPGQHQETQYF
TRBV5-5,few,NA,TRBJ1-5,CASSPGVLFNQPQHF
TRBV20-1,few,NA,TRBJ2-1,CSARGFNPGPDNEQFF
TRBV12-3/TRBV12-4,NA,NA,TRBJ1-6,CASSLDPTYNSPLHF
TRBV12-3/TRBV12-4,many,TRBD1,TRBJ1-2,CASISDRDYGYTF
TRBV3-1,few,NA,TRBJ1-3,CASSQQGSWGNTIYF
TRBV6-1,NA,NA,TRBJ2-3,CASSESAGRWADAQYF
TRBV3-1,NA,TRBD1,TRBJ2-7,CASSPIAEGQGEPYEQYF
TRBV11-2,NA,TRBD2,TRBJ2-3,CASSLLSGGDTQYF
TRBV11-3,many,TRBD1,TRBJ2-7,CASSMTGSYEQYF
TRBV29-1,NA,NA,TRBJ1-1,CSVEGRMDTEALF
TRBV6-1,NA,NA,TRBJ2-2,CASSEAIDIANTGELFF
TRBV20-1,NA,NA,TRBJ1-1,CSARHTDTEAFF
TRBV20-1,many,NA,TRBJ2-4,CSAQVGDGAKNIQYF
TRBV11-2,NA,NA,TRBJ2-5,CASSQGRRERETQYF